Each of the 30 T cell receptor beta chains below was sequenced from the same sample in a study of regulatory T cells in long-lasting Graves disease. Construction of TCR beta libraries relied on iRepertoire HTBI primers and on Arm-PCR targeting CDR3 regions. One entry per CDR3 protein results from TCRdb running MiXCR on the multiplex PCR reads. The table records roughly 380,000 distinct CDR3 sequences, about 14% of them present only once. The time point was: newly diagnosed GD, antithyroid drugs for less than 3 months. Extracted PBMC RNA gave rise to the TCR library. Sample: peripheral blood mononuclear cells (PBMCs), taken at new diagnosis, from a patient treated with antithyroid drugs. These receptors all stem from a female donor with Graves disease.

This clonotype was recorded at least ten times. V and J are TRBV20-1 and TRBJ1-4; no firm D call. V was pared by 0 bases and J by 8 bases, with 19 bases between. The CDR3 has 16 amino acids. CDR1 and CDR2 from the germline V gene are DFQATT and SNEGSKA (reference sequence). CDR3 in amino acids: CSARDGFRPPGEKLFF. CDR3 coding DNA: TGCAGTGCTAGAGATGGGTTTCGGCCACCCGGGGAAAAACTGTTTTTT.

CDR3 nucleotide sequence: TGCGCCAGACCGGGACGCCGTAGGAATTCACCCCTCCACTTT. It yields the protein CARPGRRRNSPLHF. The chain combines TRBV10-1 with TRBJ1-6, with a tentative D call TRBD1 (5 bases). Germline CDR1 WNHNN, CDR2 SYGVQD (reference sequence). This CDR3 comprises 14 residues. Trimming removed 9 bases from V and 7 bases from J, with 16 bases in between.

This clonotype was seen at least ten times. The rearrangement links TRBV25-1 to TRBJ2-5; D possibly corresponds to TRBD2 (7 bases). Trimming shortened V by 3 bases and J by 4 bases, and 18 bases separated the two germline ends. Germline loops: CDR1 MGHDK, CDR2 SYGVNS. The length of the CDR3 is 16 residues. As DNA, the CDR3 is TGTGCCAGCAGTGACCAGGGGAGGGGTCGGATAGAGACCCAGTACTTC. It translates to CASSDQGRGRIETQYF.

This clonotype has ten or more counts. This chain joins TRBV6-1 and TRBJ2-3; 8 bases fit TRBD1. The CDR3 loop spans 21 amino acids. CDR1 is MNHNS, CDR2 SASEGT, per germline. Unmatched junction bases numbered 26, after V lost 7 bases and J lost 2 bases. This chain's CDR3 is CASIKKGTPGTGQLLTDTQYF. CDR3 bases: TGTGCCAGCATCAAAAAAGGGACACCCGGGACAGGACAACTCCTCACAGATACGCAGTATTTT.

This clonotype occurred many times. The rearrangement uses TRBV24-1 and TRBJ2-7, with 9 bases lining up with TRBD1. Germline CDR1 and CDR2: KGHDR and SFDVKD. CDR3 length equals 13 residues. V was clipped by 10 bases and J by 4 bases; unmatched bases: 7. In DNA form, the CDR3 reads TGTGCCACGGCGAAGGGACAGGGATACGAGCAGTACTTC. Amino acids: CATAKGQGYEQYF.

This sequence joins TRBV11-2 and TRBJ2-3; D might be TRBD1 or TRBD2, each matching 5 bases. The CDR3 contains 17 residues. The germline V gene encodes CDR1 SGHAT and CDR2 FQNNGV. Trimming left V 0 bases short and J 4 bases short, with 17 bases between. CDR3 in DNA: TGTGCCAGCAGCTTAGATGGGACCCGCAACTGGGCAGATACGCAGTATTTT. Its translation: CASSLDGTRNWADTQYF.

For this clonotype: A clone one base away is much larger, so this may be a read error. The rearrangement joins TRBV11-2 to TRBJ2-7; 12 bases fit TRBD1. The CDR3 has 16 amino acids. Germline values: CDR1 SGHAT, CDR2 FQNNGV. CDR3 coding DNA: TGTGCCAGCAGCGAGGGGACAGGGGGCACCGCGGGGGAGCGGTACTTC. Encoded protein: CASSEGTGGTAGERYF.

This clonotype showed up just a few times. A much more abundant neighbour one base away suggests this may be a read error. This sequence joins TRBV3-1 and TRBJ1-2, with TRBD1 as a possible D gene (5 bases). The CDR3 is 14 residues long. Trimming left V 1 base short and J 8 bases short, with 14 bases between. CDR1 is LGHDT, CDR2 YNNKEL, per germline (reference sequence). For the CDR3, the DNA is TGTGCCAGCAGCCAAGCAGCAGGGCTTGCCGGCTACACCTTC. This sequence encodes CASSQAAGLAGYTF.

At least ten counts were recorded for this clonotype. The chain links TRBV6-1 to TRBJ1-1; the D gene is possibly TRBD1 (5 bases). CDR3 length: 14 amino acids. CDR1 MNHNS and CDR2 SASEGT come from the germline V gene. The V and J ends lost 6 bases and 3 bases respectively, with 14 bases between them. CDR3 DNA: TGTGCCAGCAGACTTCAAGGAGGGGACACTGAAGCTTTCTTT. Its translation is CASRLQGGDTEAFF.

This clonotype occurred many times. CDR3 protein: CATIATDSNQPQHF. The CDR3 DNA sequence: TGTGCCACCATTGCCACAGATAGCAATCAGCCCCAGCATTTT. This chain joins TRBV6-1 and TRBJ1-5; D call uncertain. In germline, CDR1 is MNHNS, CDR2 SASEGT. Trimming removed 10 bases at V and 0 bases at J, with 13 bases between. The CDR3 runs 14 residues.

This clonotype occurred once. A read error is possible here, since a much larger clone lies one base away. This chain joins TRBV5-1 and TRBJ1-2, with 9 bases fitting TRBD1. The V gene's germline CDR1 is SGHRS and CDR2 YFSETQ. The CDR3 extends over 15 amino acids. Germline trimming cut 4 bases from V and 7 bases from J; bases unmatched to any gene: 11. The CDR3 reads CASSRAPGQGCGYTF. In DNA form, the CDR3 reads TGCGCCAGCAGCAGGGCCCCGGGACAGGGATGTGGCTACACCTTC.

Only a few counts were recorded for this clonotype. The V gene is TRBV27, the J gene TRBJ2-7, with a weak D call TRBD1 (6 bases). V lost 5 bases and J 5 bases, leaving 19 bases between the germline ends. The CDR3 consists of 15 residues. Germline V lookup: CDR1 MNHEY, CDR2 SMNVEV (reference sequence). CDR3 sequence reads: CASSTTGGEIHEQYF. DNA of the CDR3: TGTGCCAGCAGTACGACAGGAGGCGAGATCCACGAGCAGTACTTC.

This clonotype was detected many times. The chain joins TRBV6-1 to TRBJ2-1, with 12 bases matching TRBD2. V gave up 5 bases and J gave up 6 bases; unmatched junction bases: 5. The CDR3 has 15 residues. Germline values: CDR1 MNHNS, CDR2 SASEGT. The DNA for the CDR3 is TGTGCCAGCAGTAGACTAGCGGGGGCCCTCAATGAGCAGTTCTTC. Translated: CASSRLAGALNEQFF.

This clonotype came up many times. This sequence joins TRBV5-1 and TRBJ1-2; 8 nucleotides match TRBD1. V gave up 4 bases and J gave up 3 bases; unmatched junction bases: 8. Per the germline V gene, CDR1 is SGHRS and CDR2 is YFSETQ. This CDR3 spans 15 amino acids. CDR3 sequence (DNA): TGCGCCAGCAGCCGGGGCGGACAGGGCGACTATGGCTACACCTTC. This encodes CASSRGGQGDYGYTF.

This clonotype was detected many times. This CDR3 is CASSHGNTEAFF. CDR3 nucleotides: TGTGCCAGCAGCCACGGGAACACTGAAGCTTTCTTT. V gene TRBV3-1 combines with J gene TRBJ1-1; D not resolved. CDR3 size: 12 residues. V was pared by 3 bases and J by 1 base, with 3 bases between. Germline values: CDR1 LGHDT, CDR2 YNNKEL (reference sequence).

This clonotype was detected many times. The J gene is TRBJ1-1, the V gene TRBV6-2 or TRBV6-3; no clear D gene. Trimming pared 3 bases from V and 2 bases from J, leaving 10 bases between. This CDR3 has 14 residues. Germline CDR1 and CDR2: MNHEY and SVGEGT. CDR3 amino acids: CASSYMALNTEAFF. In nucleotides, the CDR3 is TGTGCCAGCAGTTATATGGCACTTAACACTGAAGCTTTCTTT.

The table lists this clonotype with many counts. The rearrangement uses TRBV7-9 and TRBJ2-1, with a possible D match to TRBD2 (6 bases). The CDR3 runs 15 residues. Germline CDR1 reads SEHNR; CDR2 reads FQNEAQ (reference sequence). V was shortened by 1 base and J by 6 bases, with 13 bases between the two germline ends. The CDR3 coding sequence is TGTGCCAGCAGCTTAGGGGGGGAGTCGGGCAATGAGCAGTTCTTC. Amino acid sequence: CASSLGGESGNEQFF. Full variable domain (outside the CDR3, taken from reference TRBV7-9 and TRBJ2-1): DTGVSQNPRHKITKRGQNVTFRCDPISEHNRLYWYRQTLGQGPEFLTYFQNEAQLEKSRLLSDRFSAERPKGSFSTLEIQRTEQGDSAMYLCASSLGGESGNEQFFGPGTRLTVL.

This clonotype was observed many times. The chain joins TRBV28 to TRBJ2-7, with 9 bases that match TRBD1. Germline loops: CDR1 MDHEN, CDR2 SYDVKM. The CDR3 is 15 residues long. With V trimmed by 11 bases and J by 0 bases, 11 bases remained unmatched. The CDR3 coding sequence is TGTGCCGCCAGGACAGGGGTTCCTAGCTCCTACGAGCAGTACTTC. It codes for CAARTGVPSSYEQYF.

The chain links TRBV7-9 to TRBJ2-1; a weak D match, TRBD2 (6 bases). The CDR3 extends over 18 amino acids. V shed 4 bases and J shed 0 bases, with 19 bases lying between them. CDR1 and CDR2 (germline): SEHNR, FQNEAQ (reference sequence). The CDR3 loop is CASSSTAPRESSYNEQFF. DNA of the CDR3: TGTGCCAGCAGCTCCACCGCCCCCCGGGAGAGCTCCTACAATGAGCAGTTCTTC. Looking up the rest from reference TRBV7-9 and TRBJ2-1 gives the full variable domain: DTGVSQNPRHKITKRGQNVTFRCDPISEHNRLYWYRQTLGQGPEFLTYFQNEAQLEKSRLLSDRFSAERPKGSFSTLEIQRTEQGDSAMYLCASSSTAPRESSYNEQFFGPGTRLTVL.

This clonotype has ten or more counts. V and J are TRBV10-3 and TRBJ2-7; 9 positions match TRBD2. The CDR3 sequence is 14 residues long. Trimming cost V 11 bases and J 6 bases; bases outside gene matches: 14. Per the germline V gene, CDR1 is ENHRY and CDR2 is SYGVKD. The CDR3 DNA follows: TGTGCCGCCGGCCGGGTAGCGGGAGTTAGCGAGCAGTACTTC. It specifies CAAGRVAGVSEQYF.

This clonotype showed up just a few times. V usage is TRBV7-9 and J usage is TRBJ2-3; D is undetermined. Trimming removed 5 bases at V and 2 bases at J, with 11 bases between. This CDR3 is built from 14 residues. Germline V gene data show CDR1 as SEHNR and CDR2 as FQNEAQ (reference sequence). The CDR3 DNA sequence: TGTGCCAGCAGCCCCTTGACGTCCACAGATACGCAGTATTTT. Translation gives CASSPLTSTDTQYF.

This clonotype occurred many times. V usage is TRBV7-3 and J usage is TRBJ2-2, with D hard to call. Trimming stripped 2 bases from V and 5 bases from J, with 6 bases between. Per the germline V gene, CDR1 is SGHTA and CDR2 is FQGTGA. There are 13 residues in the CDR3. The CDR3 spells CASSLALTGELFF. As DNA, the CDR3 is TGTGCCAGCAGCTTAGCTTTAACCGGGGAGCTGTTTTTT.

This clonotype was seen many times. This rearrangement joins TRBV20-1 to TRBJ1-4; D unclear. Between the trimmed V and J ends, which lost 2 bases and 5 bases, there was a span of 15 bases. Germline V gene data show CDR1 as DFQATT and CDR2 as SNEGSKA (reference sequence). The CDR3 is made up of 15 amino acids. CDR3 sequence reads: CSARRYSGRNEKLFF. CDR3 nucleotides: TGCAGTGCTAGAAGATATTCAGGTCGGAATGAAAAACTGTTTTTT.

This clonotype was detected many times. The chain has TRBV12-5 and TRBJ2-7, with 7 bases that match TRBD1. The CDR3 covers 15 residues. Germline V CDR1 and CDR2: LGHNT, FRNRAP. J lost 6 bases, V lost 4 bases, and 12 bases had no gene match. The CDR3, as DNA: TGTGCTAGTGGTTCGATACGACAGGGTTCACGCGAGCAGTACTTC. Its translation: CASGSIRQGSREQYF. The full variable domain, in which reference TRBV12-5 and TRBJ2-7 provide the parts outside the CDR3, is DARVTQTPRHKVTEMGQEVTMRCQPILGHNTVFWYRQTMMQGLELLAYFRNRAPLDDSGMPKDRFSAEMPDATLATLKIQPSEPRDSAVYFCASGSIRQGSREQYFGPGTRLTVT.

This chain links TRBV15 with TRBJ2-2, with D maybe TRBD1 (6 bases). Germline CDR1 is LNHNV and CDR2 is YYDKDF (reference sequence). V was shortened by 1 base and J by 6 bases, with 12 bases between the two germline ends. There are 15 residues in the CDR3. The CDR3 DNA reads TGTGCCACCAGCAGAGTTAAACAGGGACCCGGGGAGCTGTTTTTT. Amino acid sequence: CATSRVKQGPGELFF.

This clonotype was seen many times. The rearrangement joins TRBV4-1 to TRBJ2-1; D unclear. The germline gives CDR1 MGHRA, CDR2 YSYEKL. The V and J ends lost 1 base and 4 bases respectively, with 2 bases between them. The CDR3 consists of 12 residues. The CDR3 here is CASSQGYNEQFF. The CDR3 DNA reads TGCGCCAGCAGCCAAGGATACAATGAGCAGTTCTTC.

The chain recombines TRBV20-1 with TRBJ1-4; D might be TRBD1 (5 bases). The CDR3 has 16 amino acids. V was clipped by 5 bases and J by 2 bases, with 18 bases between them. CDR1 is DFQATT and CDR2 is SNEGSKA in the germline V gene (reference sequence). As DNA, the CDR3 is TGCAGTGCTCCCCTAGGCGGCCGGGGGACTAATGAAAAACTGTTTTTT. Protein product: CSAPLGGRGTNEKLFF.

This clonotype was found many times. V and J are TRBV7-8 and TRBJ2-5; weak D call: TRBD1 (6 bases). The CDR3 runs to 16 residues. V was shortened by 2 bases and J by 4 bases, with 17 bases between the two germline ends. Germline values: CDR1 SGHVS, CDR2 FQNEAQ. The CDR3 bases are TGTGCCAGCAGCTTAATAGTGCGGCAGGGGAGAGAGACCCAGTACTTC. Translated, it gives CASSLIVRQGRETQYF.

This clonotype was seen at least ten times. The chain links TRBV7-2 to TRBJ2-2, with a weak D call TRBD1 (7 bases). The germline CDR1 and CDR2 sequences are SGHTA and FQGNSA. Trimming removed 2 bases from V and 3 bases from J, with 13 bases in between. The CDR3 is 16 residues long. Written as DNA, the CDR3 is TGTGCCAGCAGCTTAAGGACTACAGGGGACACCGGGGAGCTGTTTTTT. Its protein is CASSLRTTGDTGELFF.

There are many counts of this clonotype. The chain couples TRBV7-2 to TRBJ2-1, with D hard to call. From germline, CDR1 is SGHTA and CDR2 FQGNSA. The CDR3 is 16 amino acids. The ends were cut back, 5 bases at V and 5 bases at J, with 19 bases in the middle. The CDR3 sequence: CASSPPTAPLDNEQFF. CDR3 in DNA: TGTGCCAGCAGCCCACCGACGGCCCCACTCGACAATGAGCAGTTCTTC.